Listed here are 5 T cell receptor beta chains from one sample, sequenced in a study of T-cell memory formation after mild COVID-19. One entry per CDR3 protein, called by TCRdb with MiXCR from the 5' RACE reads. The sample includes about 340,000 distinct CDR3 sequences, under 25% of them seen just once. The sequencing input was PBMCs or a T cell subset sorted from them (not recorded which). All receptors derive from an adult woman who had mild COVID-19 (a few samples of this study predate the infection). Cell type and time point are not known.

This clonotype was picked up many times. The V gene is TRBV12-3 or TRBV12-4, the J gene TRBJ2-7; 9 bases are shared with TRBD1. This CDR3 comprises 14 residues. The ends lost 8 bases at V and 2 bases at J; junction bases unmatched: 7. In nucleotides, the CDR3 is TGTGCCAGCGGCCGGGACAGGGATACCTACGAGCAGTACTTC. Amino acid sequence: CASGRDRDTYEQYF.

This clonotype was found a few times. This sequence joins TRBV7-9 and TRBJ2-5; 8 nucleotides agree with TRBD2. The germline gives CDR1 SEHNR, CDR2 FQNEAQ (reference sequence). The CDR3 extends over 16 amino acids. Trimming removed 5 bases from V and 2 bases from J; junction bases left unmatched: 10. CDR3: CASSIGLAEEQETQYF. The CDR3, as DNA: TGTGCCAGCAGCATCGGACTAGCCGAGGAACAAGAGACCCAGTACTTC. Full variable domain (remainder filled in from reference TRBV7-9 and TRBJ2-5): DTGVSQNPRHKITKRGQNVTFRCDPISEHNRLYWYRQTLGQGPEFLTYFQNEAQLEKSRLLSDRFSAERPKGSFSTLEIQRTEQGDSAMYLCASSIGLAEEQETQYFGPGTRLLVL.

This clonotype was found a few times. The chain joins TRBV3-1 to TRBJ1-2; D is unclear. This CDR3 is built from 14 residues. Germline V gene lookup returns CDR1 LGHDT and CDR2 YNNKEL (reference sequence). Trimming removed 0 bases at V and 2 bases at J, with 7 bases between. The CDR3 DNA follows: TGTGCCAGCAGCCAAGAGTCAGCGAACTATGGCTACACCTTC. Protein: CASSQESANYGYTF.

The rearrangement links TRBV29-1 to TRBJ1-1; TRBD1 might be the D (6 bases). Germline V gene lookup returns CDR1 SQVTM and CDR2 ANQGSEA. This CDR3 is 14 amino acids long. V was clipped by 2 bases and J by 0 bases, with 10 bases between them. CDR3 region: CSVEPDRLNTEAFF. The DNA for the CDR3 is TGCAGCGTTGAACCGGACAGATTGAACACTGAAGCTTTCTTT. Combining the CDR3 with reference TRBV29-1 and TRBJ1-1 gives the whole variable domain SAVISQKPSRDICQRGTSLTIQCQVDSQVTMMFWYRQQPGQSLTLIATANQGSEATYESGFVIDKFPISRPNLTFSTLTVSNMSPEDSSIYLCSVEPDRLNTEAFFGQGTRLTVV.

The J gene is TRBJ1-1, the V gene TRBV6-2 or TRBV6-3; D is unclear. V was pared by 11 bases and J by 1 base, with 14 bases between. The CDR3 totals 13 residues. Germline V gene data show CDR1 as MNHEY and CDR2 as SVGEGT. CDR3 in amino acids: CASIDRGNTEAFF. In DNA form, the CDR3 reads TGTGCCTCCATCGACCGGGGGAACACTGAAGCTTTCTTT.